The T cell receptor (beta chain) described here comes from a study of T cells after yellow fever vaccination. Study results and limitations: Abundant clonotypes from the bulk population could contaminate FACS-sorted repertoires. Post-booster reappearance was seen for most primary-vaccination clones (just over 95% CD4, 75% to 90% CD8). Overall, a small share of clonotypes was seen in both CD4 and CD8 compartments.

The study made its TCR cDNA through 5'RACE template switching. That step introduced a universal primer site along with UMIs. TCRdb used MiXCR to reprocess the 5' RACE reads, holding one entry per CDR3 protein. The data hold 300,000 to 400,000 distinct CDR3 sequences, with over 8% observed a single time. Germline loops: CDR1 MNHEY, CDR2 SVGEGT. Trimming took 6 bases from V and 0 from J, leaving 21 bases between them. This CDR3 spans 18 amino acids. As to this clonotype: Its antigen is still unknown.

The rearrangement links TRBV6-2 or TRBV6-3 to TRBJ2-1; no clear D. This clonotype was obtained from a man aged 18 to 29 who received the YFV17D yellow fever vaccine. Sequences were derived from PBMCs, sampled on the day of the first yellow fever vaccination. CDR3 protein: CASSPLPTGKSSYNEQFF. Written as DNA, the CDR3 is TGTGCCAGCAGCCCCCTCCCGACTGGAAAGAGCTCCTACAATGAGCAGTTCTTC.